This T cell receptor (beta chain) was captured by sequencing in a study of blood T cell repertoires in COVID-19. Study overall: PBMCs, B-cell-depleted T cells, or T cells were the source of the cDNA or gDNA that made up the material.

The repertoire was sequenced with immunoSEQ multiplex PCR; TCRdb's copy has only in-frame clones and lacks some. The sample consists of about 380,000 clones, 89% of them appearing once. This CDR3 has 17 amino acids. Germline assignment: CDR1 SGDLS and CDR2 YYNGEE. The ends lost 0 bases at V and 4 bases at J; junction bases unmatched: 7. This TCR was sampled from a man aged 40-49 years with acute or convalescent COVID-19. Sequencing used peripheral blood. V usage is TRBV9 and J usage is TRBJ2-2, with TRBD2 identical over 9 bases. The CDR3 reads CASSVGGGLARTGELFF. The CDR3 nucleotides are TGTGCCAGCAGCGTAGGGGGGGGACTAGCTCGCACCGGGGAGCTGTTTTTT.